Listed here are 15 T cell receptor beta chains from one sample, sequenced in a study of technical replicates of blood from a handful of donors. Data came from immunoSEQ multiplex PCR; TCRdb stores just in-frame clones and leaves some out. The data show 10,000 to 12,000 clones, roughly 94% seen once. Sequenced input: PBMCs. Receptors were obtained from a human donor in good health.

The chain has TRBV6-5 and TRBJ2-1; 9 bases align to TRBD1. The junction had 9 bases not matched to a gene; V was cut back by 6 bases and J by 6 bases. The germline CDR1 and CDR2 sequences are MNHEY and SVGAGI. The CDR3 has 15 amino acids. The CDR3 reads CASSPGTGRRNEQFF. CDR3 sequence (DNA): TGTGCCAGCAGCCCCGGGACAGGGAGACGCAATGAGCAGTTCTTC.

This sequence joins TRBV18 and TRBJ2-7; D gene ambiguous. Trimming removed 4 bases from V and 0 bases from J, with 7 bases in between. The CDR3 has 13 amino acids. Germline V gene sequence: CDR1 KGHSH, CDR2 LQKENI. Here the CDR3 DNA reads TGTGCCAGCTCACTGAGGAGCTCCTACGAGCAGTACTTC. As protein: CASSLRSSYEQYF.

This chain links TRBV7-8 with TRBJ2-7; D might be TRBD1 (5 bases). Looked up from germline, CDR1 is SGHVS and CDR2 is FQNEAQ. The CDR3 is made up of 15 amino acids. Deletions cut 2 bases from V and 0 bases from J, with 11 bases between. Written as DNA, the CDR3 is TGTGCCAGCAGCTTATTGCCAGGGCCCTCCTACGAGCAGTACTTC. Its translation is CASSLLPGPSYEQYF.

This chain's CDR3 is CASSRAGQAYFPETQYF. The CDR3 DNA is TGTGCCAGTAGTCGGGCGGGACAGGCTTACTTTCCGGAGACCCAGTACTTC. This chain connects TRBV19 to TRBJ2-5; 8 nucleotides line up with TRBD1. Germline CDR1 and CDR2: LNHDA and SQIVND (reference sequence). CDR3 length: 17 amino acids. The V gene end was trimmed by 5 bases and the J gene end by 5 bases; junction bases not matched to a gene: 16.

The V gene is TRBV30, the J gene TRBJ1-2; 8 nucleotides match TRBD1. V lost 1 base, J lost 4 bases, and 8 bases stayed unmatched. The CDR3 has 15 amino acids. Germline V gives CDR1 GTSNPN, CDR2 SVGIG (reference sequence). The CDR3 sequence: CAWSDWTGYSYGYTF. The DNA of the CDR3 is TGTGCCTGGAGTGACTGGACAGGGTATAGCTATGGCTACACCTTC.

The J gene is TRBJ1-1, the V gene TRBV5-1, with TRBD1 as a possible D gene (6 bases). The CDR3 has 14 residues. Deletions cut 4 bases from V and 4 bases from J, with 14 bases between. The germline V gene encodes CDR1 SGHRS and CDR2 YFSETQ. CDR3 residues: CASSPEQGRTEAFF. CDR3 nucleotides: TGCGCCAGCAGCCCCGAACAGGGTCGCACTGAAGCTTTCTTT.

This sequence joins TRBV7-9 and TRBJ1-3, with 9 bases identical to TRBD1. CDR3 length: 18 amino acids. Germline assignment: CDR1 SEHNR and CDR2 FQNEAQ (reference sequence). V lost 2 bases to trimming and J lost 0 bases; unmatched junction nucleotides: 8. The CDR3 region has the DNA TGTGCCAGCAGCTTATTTTATGGACAGGGGAGCTCTGGAAACACCATATATTTT. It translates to CASSLFYGQGSSGNTIYF.

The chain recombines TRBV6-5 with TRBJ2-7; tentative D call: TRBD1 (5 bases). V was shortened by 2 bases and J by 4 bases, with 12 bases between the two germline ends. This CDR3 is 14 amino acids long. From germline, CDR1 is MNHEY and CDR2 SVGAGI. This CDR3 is CASSYGAEQYEQYF. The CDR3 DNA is TGTGCCAGCAGTTACGGGGCTGAACAGTACGAGCAGTACTTC.

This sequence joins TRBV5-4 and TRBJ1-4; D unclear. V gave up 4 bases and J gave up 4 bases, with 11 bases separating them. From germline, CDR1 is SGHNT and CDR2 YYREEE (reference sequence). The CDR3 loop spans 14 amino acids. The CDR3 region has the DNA TGTGCCAGCAGCGTTGCAGCGAGTAATGAAAAACTGTTTTTT. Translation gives CASSVAASNEKLFF.

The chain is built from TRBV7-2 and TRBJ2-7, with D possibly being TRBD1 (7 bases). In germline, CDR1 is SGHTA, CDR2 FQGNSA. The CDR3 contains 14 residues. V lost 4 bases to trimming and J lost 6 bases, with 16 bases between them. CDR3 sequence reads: CASSSGQRVGEQYF. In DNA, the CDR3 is TGTGCCAGCAGCTCGGGACAGCGGGTGGGCGAGCAGTACTTC.

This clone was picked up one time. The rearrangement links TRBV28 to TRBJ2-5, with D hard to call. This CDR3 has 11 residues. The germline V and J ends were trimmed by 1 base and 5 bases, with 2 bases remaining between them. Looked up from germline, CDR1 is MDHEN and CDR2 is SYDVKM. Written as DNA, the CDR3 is TGTGCCAGCAGTTTATCGGAGACCCAGTACTTC. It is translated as CASSLSETQYF.

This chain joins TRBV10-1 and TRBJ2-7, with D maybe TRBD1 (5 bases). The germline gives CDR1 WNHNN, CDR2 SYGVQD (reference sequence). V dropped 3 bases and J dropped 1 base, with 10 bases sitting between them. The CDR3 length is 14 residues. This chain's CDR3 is CASSDHRSSYEQYF. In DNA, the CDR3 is TGCGCCAGCAGTGACCACAGGAGTTCCTACGAGCAGTACTTC.

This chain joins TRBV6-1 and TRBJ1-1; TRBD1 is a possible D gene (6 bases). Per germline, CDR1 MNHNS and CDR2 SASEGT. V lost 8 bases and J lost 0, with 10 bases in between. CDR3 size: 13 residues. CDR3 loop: CASHQGLNTEAFF. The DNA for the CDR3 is TGTGCCAGCCATCAGGGGCTGAACACTGAAGCTTTCTTT.

The CDR3 DNA is TGCGCCAGCAGCGGGGGACACGTCCAAGAGACCCAGTACTTC. Its translation: CASSGGHVQETQYF. The chain has TRBV5-1 and TRBJ2-5; TRBD1 is a possible D gene (6 bases). CDR1 and CDR2 (germline): SGHRS, YFSETQ. This CDR3 spans 14 amino acids. The V gene lost 4 bases and the J gene lost 1 base, with 11 bases spanning the gap.

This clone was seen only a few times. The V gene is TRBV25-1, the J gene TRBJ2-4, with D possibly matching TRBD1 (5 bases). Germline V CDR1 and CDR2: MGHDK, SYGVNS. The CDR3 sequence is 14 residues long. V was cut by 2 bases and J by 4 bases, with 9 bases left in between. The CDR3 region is CASSEDSPKNIQYF. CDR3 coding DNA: TGTGCCAGCAGTGAAGACAGTCCTAAAAACATTCAGTACTTC.